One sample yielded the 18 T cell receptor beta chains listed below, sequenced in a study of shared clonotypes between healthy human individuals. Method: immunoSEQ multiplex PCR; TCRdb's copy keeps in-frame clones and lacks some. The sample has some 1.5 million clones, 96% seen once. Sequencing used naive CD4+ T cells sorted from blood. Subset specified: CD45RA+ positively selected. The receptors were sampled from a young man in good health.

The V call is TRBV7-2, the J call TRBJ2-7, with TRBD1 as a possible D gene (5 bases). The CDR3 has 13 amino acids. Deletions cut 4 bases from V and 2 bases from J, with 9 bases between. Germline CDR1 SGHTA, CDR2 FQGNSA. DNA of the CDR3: TGTGCCAGCAGCTGGGGCGGTACCTACGAGCAGTACTTC. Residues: CASSWGGTYEQYF. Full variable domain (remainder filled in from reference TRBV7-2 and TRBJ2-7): GAGVSQSPSNKVTEKGKDVELRCDPISGHTALYWYRQSLGQGLEFLIYFQGNSAPDKSGLPSDRFSAERTGGSVSTLTIQRTQQEDSAVYLCASSWGGTYEQYFGPGTRLTVT.

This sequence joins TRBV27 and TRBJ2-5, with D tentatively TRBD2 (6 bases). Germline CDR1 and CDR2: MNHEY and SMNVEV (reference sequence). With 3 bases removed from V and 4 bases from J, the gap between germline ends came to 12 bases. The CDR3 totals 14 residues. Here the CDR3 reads CASSLGGLSETQYF. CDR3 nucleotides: TGTGCCAGCAGTTTGGGGGGACTGTCAGAGACCCAGTACTTC.

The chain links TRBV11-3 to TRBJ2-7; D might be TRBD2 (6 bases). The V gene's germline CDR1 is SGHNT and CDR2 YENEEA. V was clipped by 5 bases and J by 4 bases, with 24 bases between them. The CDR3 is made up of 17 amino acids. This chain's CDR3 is CASSQGAGGNLTYEQYF. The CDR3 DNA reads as TGTGCCAGCAGCCAAGGGGCGGGCGGGAATTTAACATACGAGCAGTACTTC.

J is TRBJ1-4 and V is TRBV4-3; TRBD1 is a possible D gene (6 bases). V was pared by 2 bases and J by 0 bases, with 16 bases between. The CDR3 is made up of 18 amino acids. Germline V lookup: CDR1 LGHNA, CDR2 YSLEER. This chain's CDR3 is CASSQRGAQRATNEKLFF. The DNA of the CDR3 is TGCGCCAGCAGCCAAAGGGGGGCACAGAGAGCAACTAATGAAAAACTGTTTTTT.

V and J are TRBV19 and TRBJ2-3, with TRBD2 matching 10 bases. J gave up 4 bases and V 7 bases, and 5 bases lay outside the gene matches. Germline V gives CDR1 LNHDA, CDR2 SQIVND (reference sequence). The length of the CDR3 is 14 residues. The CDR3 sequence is CASTSGRAADTQYF. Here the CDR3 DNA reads TGTGCCAGTACGAGCGGGAGGGCCGCAGATACGCAGTATTTT.

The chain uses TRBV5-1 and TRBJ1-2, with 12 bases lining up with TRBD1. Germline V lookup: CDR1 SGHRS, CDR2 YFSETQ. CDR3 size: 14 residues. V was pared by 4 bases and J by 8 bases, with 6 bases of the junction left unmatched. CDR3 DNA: TGCGCCAGCAGCCCGGGACAGGGGGCTCGGGGCTACACCTTC. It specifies CASSPGQGARGYTF.

The CDR3, as DNA: TGCGCCAGCAGCCACGGACGGGACCAAGAGACCCAGTACTTC. This gives the protein CASSHGRDQETQYF. The rearrangement joins TRBV5-1 to TRBJ2-5, with D unclear. With 4 bases removed from V and 0 bases from J, the gap between germline ends came to 10 bases. CDR3 length equals 14 residues. Germline lookup yields CDR1 SGHRS and CDR2 YFSETQ.

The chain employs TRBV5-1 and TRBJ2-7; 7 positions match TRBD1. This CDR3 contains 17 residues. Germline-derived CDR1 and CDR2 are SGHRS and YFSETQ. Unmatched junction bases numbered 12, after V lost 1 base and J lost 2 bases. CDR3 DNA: TGCGCCAGCAGCTTGCCGAGCAATGGACAGGAGCCCTACGAGCAGTACTTC. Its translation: CASSLPSNGQEPYEQYF.

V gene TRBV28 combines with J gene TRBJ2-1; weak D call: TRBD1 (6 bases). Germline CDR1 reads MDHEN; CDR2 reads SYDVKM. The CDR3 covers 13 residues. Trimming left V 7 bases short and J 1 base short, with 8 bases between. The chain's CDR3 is CASTGDSYNEQFF. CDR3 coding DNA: TGTGCCAGCACAGGGGATTCCTACAATGAGCAGTTCTTC.

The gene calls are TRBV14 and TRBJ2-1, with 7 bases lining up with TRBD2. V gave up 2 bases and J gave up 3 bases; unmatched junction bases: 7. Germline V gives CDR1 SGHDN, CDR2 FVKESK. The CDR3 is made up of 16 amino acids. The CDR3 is CASSQFVSGGYNEQFF. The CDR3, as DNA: TGTGCCAGCAGCCAATTTGTTTCGGGAGGCTACAATGAGCAGTTCTTC. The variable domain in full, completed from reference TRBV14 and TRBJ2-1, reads EAGVTQFPSHSVIEKGQTVTLRCDPISGHDNLYWYRRVMGKEIKFLLHFVKESKQDESGMPNNRFLAERTGGTYSTLKVQPAELEDSGVYFCASSQFVSGGYNEQFFGPGTRLTVL.

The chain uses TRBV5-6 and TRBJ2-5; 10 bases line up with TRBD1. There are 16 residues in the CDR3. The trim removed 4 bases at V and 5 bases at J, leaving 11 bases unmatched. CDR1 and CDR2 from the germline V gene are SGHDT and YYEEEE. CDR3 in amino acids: CASSAVGQGDGETQYF. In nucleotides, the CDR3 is TGTGCCAGCAGCGCGGTTGGACAGGGGGACGGGGAGACCCAGTACTTC.

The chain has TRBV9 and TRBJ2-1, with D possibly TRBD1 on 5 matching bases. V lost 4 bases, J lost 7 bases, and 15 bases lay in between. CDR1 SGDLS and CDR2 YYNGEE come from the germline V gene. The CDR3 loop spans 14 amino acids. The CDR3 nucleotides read TGTGCCAGCAGCATCGGACATCACGGGAATGAGCAGTTCTTC. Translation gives CASSIGHHGNEQFF.

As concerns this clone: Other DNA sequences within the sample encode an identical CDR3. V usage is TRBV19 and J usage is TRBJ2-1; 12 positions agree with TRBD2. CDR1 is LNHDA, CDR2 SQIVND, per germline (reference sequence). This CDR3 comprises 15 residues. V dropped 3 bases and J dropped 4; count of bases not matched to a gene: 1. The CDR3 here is CASSMLAGGYNEQFF. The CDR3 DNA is TGTGCCAGTAGTATGCTAGCGGGAGGGTACAATGAGCAGTTCTTC.

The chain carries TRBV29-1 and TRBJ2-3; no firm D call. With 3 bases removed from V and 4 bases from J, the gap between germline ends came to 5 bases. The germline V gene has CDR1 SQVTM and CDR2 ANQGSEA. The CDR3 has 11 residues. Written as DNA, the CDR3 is TGCAGCGTTGACCGATCAGATACGCAGTATTTT. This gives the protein CSVDRSDTQYF.

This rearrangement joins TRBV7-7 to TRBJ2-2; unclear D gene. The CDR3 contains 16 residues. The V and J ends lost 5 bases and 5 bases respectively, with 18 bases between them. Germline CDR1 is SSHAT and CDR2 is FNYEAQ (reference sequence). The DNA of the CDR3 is TGTGCCAGCAGCACCAACCTGGCACGAGATACCGGGGAGCTGTTTTTT. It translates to CASSTNLARDTGELFF.

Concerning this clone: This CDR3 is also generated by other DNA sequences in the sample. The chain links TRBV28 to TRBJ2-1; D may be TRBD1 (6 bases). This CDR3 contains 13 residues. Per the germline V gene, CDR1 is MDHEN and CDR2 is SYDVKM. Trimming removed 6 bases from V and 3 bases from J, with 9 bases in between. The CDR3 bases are TGTGCCAGCAGCCAGGACAGCTACAATGAGCAGTTCTTC. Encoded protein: CASSQDSYNEQFF.

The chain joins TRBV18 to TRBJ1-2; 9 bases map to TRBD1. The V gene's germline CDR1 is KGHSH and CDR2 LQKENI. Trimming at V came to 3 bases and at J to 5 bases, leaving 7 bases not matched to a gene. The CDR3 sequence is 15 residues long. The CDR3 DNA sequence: TGTGCCAGCTCACCGACCTCGGGACAGGGTTATGGCTACACCTTC. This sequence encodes CASSPTSGQGYGYTF.

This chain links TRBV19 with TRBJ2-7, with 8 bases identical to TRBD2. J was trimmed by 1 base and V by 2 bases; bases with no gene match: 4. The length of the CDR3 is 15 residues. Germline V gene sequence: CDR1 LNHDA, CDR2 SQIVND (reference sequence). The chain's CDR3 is CASSISSGASYEQYF. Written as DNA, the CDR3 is TGTGCCAGTAGTATAAGTAGCGGGGCTTCCTACGAGCAGTACTTC.